The rows below give T cell receptor beta chains drawn from one sample of a study of cytomegalovirus exposure and HLA in healthy donors. Clones were read by immunoSEQ multiplex PCR, and TCRdb kept only the in-frame ones, dropping some. Of some 130,000 clones listed, around 72% are singletons. The material sequenced was PBMCs. Source of these receptors: a woman in her thirties or forties in good health and CMV-seronegative. CDR3s include the opening cysteine and the closing phenylalanine or tryptophan. A D gene is named only where the DNA matches it firmly. A row's size may be missing; if present it is once, few, many or a size class.

v_gene	abundance	j_gene	d_gene	CDR3aa	CDR3nt
TRBV7-8	-	TRBJ2-2	TRBD2	CASSLAGTSGNTGELFF	TGTGCCAGCAGCTTAGCCGGGACTAGCGGGAACACCGGGGAGCTGTTTTTT
TRBV11-2	-	TRBJ2-3	TRBD2	CASSLYGRALDTQYF	TGTGCCAGCAGCTTATACGGGAGGGCCCTAGATACGCAGTATTTT
TRBV5-8	-	TRBJ2-1	TRBD1	CASSATWDSEQFF	TGTGCCAGCAGCGCGACCTGGGACAGCGAGCAGTTCTTC
TRBV5-8	-	TRBJ1-3	-	CASSLAVRFSGNTIYF	TGTGCCAGCAGCTTGGCGGTACGGTTCTCCGGAAACACCATATATTTT
TRBV6-1	-	TRBJ1-1	-	CASSRPGSSAFF	TGTGCCAGCAGTCGCCCAGGGTCGTCGGCTTTCTTT
TRBV7-9	many	TRBJ2-2	TRBD1	CASSSPGTGDTGELFF	TGTGCCAGCAGCTCACCCGGGACAGGGGATACCGGGGAGCTGTTTTTT
TRBV18	once	TRBJ1-3	-	CASSPSRDNSGNTIYF	TGTGCCAGCTCACCAAGCCGGGACAACTCTGGAAACACCATATATTTT
TRBV5-1	-	TRBJ2-2	TRBD2	CASSPIGLAGVGTGELFF	TGCGCCAGCAGCCCCATTGGACTAGCGGGAGTGGGGACCGGGGAGCTGTTTTTT
TRBV10-3	-	TRBJ1-1	-	CAISESPGVNTEAFF	TGTGCCATCAGTGAGTCCCCGGGAGTGAACACTGAAGCTTTCTTT
TRBV28	-	TRBJ2-5	-	CASSFQSGTQYF	TGTGCCAGCAGTTTCCAATCCGGGACCCAGTACTTC
TRBV7-6	few	TRBJ2-1	-	CASSLARLVGHNEQFF	TGTGCCAGCAGCTTAGCCCGGCTAGTGGGGCACAATGAGCAGTTCTTC
TRBV28	-	TRBJ1-4	-	CASSLSPGSSNEKLFF	TGTGCCAGCAGTTTATCCCCCGGGTCCTCGAATGAAAAACTGTTTTTT
TRBV27	-	TRBJ2-7	TRBD1	CASSFGTAAYEQYF	TGTGCCAGCAGTTTTGGGACAGCAGCCTACGAGCAGTACTTC
TRBV7-3	-	TRBJ2-7	TRBD2	CASSPGPLAGGAYEQYF	TGTGCCAGCAGCCCGGGCCCTCTAGCGGGAGGAGCCTACGAGCAGTACTTC
TRBV28	few	TRBJ2-6	-	CASSPPDVLGSGANGLTF	TGTGCCAGCAGTCCCCCAGACGTCTTAGGATCTGGGGCCAACGGCCTGACTTTC
TRBV9	once	TRBJ2-7	-	CASSARVQAEQYF	TGTGCCAGCAGCGCCAGGGTACAGGCCGAGCAGTACTTC
TRBV15	-	TRBJ1-6	TRBD1	CATSREDRGNSPLHF	TGTGCCACCAGCAGAGAGGACAGGGGTAATTCACCCCTCCACTTT
TRBV19	-	TRBJ2-2	TRBD2	CASSAGLVNTGELFF	TGTGCCAGTAGTGCGGGACTAGTGAACACCGGGGAGCTGTTTTTT
TRBV10-1	-	TRBJ2-5	-	CASSDPGVGTQYF	TGCGCCAGCAGTGACCCGGGAGTGGGGACCCAGTACTTC
TRBV7-9	-	TRBJ2-1	-	CASSLGQLEFF	TGTGCCAGCAGCCTGGGGCAGCTCGAGTTCTTC
TRBV30	once	TRBJ2-5	TRBD2	CAWNPAGGPGETQYF	TGTGCCTGGAATCCAGCGGGGGGGCCAGGAGAGACCCAGTACTTC
TRBV28	-	TRBJ2-1	-	CASSSIGGSSYNEQFF	TGTGCCAGCAGTTCCATAGGAGGGAGCTCCTACAATGAGCAGTTCTTC
TRBV6-5	-	TRBJ1-2	TRBD1	CASSLQGSYGYTF	TGTGCCAGCAGTTTACAGGGGAGCTATGGCTACACCTTC
TRBV19	once	TRBJ2-1	TRBD2	CASSARTSWYNEQFF	TGTGCCAGTAGCGCCCGGACTAGTTGGTACAATGAGCAGTTCTTC
TRBV5-1	-	TRBJ1-2	-	CASSLASDYGYTF	TGCGCCAGCAGCTTGGCGTCCGACTATGGCTACACCTTC
TRBV2	-	TRBJ2-7	-	CASALGTISYEQYF	TGTGCCAGCGCCCTAGGCACCATCTCCTACGAGCAGTACTTC
TRBV5-1	-	TRBJ2-1	TRBD2	CASSSGLAGVGGSLREQFF	TGCGCCAGCAGCTCGGGACTAGCGGGAGTGGGGGGGAGCTTACGGGAGCAGTTCTTC
TRBV4-1	once	TRBJ2-6	-	CASSQEPPDSGGANGLTF	TGCGCCAGCAGCCAAGAACCCCCGGACAGTGGTGGGGCCAACGGCCTGACTTTC
TRBV5-1	-	TRBJ1-1	-	CASSGGSTEAFF	TGCGCCAGCAGCGGCGGGTCCACTGAAGCTTTCTTT
TRBV23-1	-	TRBJ2-5	-	CASSQLSGETQYF	TGCGCCAGCAGTCAATTGTCGGGGGAGACCCAGTACTTC
TRBV28	-	TRBJ2-7	TRBD1	CASSPRDRGYEQYF	TGTGCCAGCAGTCCCCGGGACAGGGGTTACGAGCAGTACTTC
TRBV7-2	-	TRBJ1-6	-	CASSLQGQFGSPLHF	TGTGCCAGCAGCTTACAGGGGCAATTTGGTTCACCCCTCCACTTT
TRBV7-9	-	TRBJ2-5	-	CAKSHREQETQYF	TGTGCCAAGAGTCACAGGGAGCAAGAGACCCAGTACTTC
TRBV11-2	-	TRBJ2-2	TRBD2	CASSLDLRAGGLNTGELFF	TGTGCCAGCAGCTTAGATCTTAGAGCGGGAGGGTTGAACACCGGGGAGCTGTTTTTT
TRBV6-5	-	TRBJ1-1	-	CASSSANQNTEAFF	TGTGCCAGCAGTTCCGCGAACCAGAACACTGAAGCTTTCTTT
TRBV27	-	TRBJ1-1	-	CASSWAGGTEAFF	TGTGCCAGCAGTTGGGCGGGGGGCACTGAAGCTTTCTTT
TRBV7-7	few	TRBJ2-3	-	CASSLSGGDTQYF	TGTGCCAGCAGCCTCTCTGGGGGGGATACGCAGTATTTT
TRBV5-1	few	TRBJ1-1	-	CASSLNRQNTEAFF	TGCGCCAGCAGCTTGAACAGGCAGAACACTGAAGCTTTCTTT
TRBV4-2	-	TRBJ2-2	-	CASSQDEGAGELFF	TGTGCCAGCAGCCAAGATGAGGGGGCCGGGGAGCTGTTTTTT
TRBV27	-	TRBJ1-1	-	CASSTGRSSEAFF	TGTGCCAGCAGTACAGGGCGCTCATCTGAAGCTTTCTTT
TRBV12-5	-	TRBJ2-1	-	CASGFPHGGEQFF	TGTGCTAGTGGTTTCCCTCATGGCGGTGAGCAGTTCTTC
TRBV7-4	-	TRBJ2-1	-	CALDRAVYLCALDPPHNEQFF	-
TRBV5-5	few	TRBJ1-2	-	CASSHTDTNYGYTF	TGTGCCAGCAGCCACACGGACACCAACTATGGCTACACCTTC
TRBV2	-	TRBJ1-2	-	CASNPGPLYGYTF	TGTGCCAGCAACCCAGGGCCCCTCTATGGCTACACCTTC
TRBV28	-	TRBJ1-4	-	CASNEVARANEKLFF	TGTGCCAGCAACGAAGTTGCCAGGGCTAATGAAAAACTGTTTTTT
TRBV30	-	TRBJ2-5	TRBD2	CAWSVPMSGGLGYF	TGTGCCTGGAGTGTGCCCATGAGCGGGGGTCTAGGGTACTTC
TRBV6-5	-	TRBJ2-4	TRBD1	CASRGTGLAKNSQYF	TGTGCCAGCAGGGGGACAGGTCTAGCCAAAAACAGTCAGTACTTC
TRBV2	-	TRBJ2-3	-	CASGQDQHLTDTQYF	TGTGCCAGCGGGCAAGACCAGCACCTCACAGATACGCAGTATTTT
TRBV6-5	few	TRBJ2-7	TRBD1	CASRVSGTGSHEQYF	TGTGCCAGCAGAGTATCCGGGACAGGGTCCCACGAGCAGTACTTC
TRBV5-8	-	TRBJ2-3	TRBD2	CASSLTGTSGRTHPDTQYF	TGTGCCAGCAGCTTGACCGGGACTAGCGGGAGGACCCACCCAGATACGCAGTATTTT
TRBV7-9	-	TRBJ1-1	TRBD1	CASSPPRTGAWAEAFF	TGTGCCAGCAGCCCCCCCCGGACAGGGGCGTGGGCTGAAGCTTTCTTT
TRBV7-9	-	TRBJ2-3	TRBD1	CASSVRQGVGGDTQYF	TGTGCCAGCAGCGTAAGACAGGGGGTCGGGGGAGATACGCAGTATTTT
TRBV27	few	TRBJ1-4	TRBD1	CASGTGFNEKLFF	TGTGCCAGCGGGACAGGCTTTAATGAAAAACTGTTTTTT
TRBV28	-	TRBJ2-4	-	CASNPPGTAKNSQYF	TGTGCCAGCAACCCTCCGGGAACAGCCAAAAACAGTCAGTACTTC
TRBV5-8	-	TRBJ2-5	-	CASALRGARETQYF	TGTGCCAGCGCCCTTCGGGGGGCACGGGAGACCCAGTACTTC
TRBV6-5	-	TRBJ2-3	-	CASIPGGMSDTQYF	TGTGCCAGCATTCCCGGCGGCATGTCAGATACGCAGTATTTT